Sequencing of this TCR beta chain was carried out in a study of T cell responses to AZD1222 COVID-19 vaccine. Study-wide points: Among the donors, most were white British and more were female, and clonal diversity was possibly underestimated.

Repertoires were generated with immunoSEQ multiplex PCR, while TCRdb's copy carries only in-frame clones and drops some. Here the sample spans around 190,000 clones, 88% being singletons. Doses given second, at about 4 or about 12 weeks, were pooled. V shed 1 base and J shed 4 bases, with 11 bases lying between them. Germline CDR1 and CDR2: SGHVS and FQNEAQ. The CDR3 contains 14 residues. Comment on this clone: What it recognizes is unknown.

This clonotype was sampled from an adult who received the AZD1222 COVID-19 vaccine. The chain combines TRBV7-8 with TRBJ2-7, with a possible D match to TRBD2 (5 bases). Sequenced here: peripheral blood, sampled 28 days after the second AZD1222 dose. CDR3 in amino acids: CASSLELALYEQYF. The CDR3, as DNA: TGTGCCAGCAGCTTAGAGCTAGCCTTGTACGAGCAGTACTTC.